This is a list of T cell receptor beta chains from one sample in a study of STAT5B mutations in CD4+ large granular lymphocyte leukemia. Assay: immunoSEQ multiplex PCR; the TCRdb copy retains only in-frame clones and omits some. The table has 30,000 to 40,000 clones, 70% to 90% seen once. The sample taken for sequencing was CD4+ T cells from blood buffy coats. These TCRs come from a human donor in good health. CDR3s include the opening cysteine and the closing phenylalanine or tryptophan. D genes are given only for firm matches. Expanded clones are given a class, and other clones once, few, many or no size at all.

clone_size: NA
v_call: TRBV29-1
j_call: TRBJ1-4
d_call: TRBD1
cdr3_aa: CSVERTGGREKLFF
cdr3_nt: TGCAGCGTTGAACGGACAGGGGGTAGGGAAAAACTGTTTTTT

clone_size: NA
v_call: TRBV29-1
j_call: TRBJ2-5
d_call: NA
cdr3_aa: CSVERLGETQYF
cdr3_nt: TGCAGCGTTGAAAGGCTAGGAGAGACCCAGTACTTC

clone_size: NA
v_call: TRBV9
j_call: TRBJ1-3
d_call: NA
cdr3_aa: CASSERSSGNTIYF
cdr3_nt: TGTGCCAGCAGCGAGCGGAGCTCTGGAAACACCATATATTTT

clone_size: NA
v_call: TRBV20-1
j_call: TRBJ2-1
d_call: NA
cdr3_aa: CSPNRVNEQFF
cdr3_nt: TGCAGCCCTAACCGGGTCAATGAGCAGTTCTTC

clone_size: NA
v_call: TRBV4-1
j_call: TRBJ2-7
d_call: TRBD1
cdr3_aa: CASSQAGTGLLEQYF
cdr3_nt: TGCGCCAGCAGCCAGGCCGGGACAGGGCTCCTGGAGCAGTACTTC

clone_size: NA
v_call: TRBV5-4
j_call: TRBJ2-7
d_call: TRBD1
cdr3_aa: CASSLSPGQGVEQYF
cdr3_nt: TGTGCCAGCAGCTTGTCACCGGGACAGGGGGTCGAGCAGTACTTC

clone_size: NA
v_call: TRBV5-6
j_call: TRBJ2-1
d_call: NA
cdr3_aa: CASSRRISPDNEQFF
cdr3_nt: TGTGCCAGCAGCCGGCGTATAAGTCCGGACAATGAGCAGTTCTTC

clone_size: NA
v_call: TRBV5-1
j_call: TRBJ2-5
d_call: NA
cdr3_aa: CASSRPGQETQYF
cdr3_nt: TGCGCCAGCAGTCGTCCGGGGCAAGAGACCCAGTACTTC

clone_size: once
v_call: TRBV11-2
j_call: TRBJ2-3
d_call: TRBD1
cdr3_aa: CASNAGTGSTDTQYF
cdr3_nt: TGTGCCAGCAACGCCGGGACAGGGTCTACAGATACGCAGTATTTT

clone_size: NA
v_call: TRBV28
j_call: TRBJ1-2
d_call: NA
cdr3_aa: CATTSWLGYTF
cdr3_nt: TGTGCCACCACCTCTTGGTTAGGCTACACCTTC

clone_size: NA
v_call: TRBV18
j_call: TRBJ1-4
d_call: NA
cdr3_aa: CASSPVSGEKLFF
cdr3_nt: TGTGCCAGCTCACCTGTAAGTGGGGAAAAACTGTTTTTT

clone_size: NA
v_call: TRBV20-1
j_call: TRBJ1-2
d_call: TRBD1
cdr3_aa: CRAGGGYTF
cdr3_nt: TGCAGAGCAGGGGGCGGCTACACCTTC

clone_size: NA
v_call: TRBV7-3
j_call: TRBJ2-7
d_call: TRBD1
cdr3_aa: CASSKGQRYEQYF
cdr3_nt: TGTGCCAGCAGCAAGGGACAGCGATACGAGCAGTACTTC

clone_size: NA
v_call: TRBV12-5
j_call: TRBJ2-7
d_call: TRBD1
cdr3_aa: CASAWTGTYEQYF
cdr3_nt: TGTGCTAGTGCCTGGACAGGGACCTACGAGCAGTACTTC

clone_size: NA
v_call: TRBV6-6
j_call: TRBJ2-7
d_call: TRBD2
cdr3_aa: CASSGTSGSEQYF
cdr3_nt: TGTGCCAGCTCAGGGACTAGCGGGAGCGAGCAGTACTTC

clone_size: once
v_call: TRBV20-1
j_call: TRBJ2-3
d_call: NA
cdr3_aa: CSASTDMQYF
cdr3_nt: TGCAGTGCTAGTACAGATATGCAGTATTTT

clone_size: once
v_call: TRBV19
j_call: TRBJ2-1
d_call: NA
cdr3_aa: CASSPRLQVSSYNEQFF
cdr3_nt: TGTGCCAGTAGTCCGAGACTACAGGTTAGCTCCTACAATGAGCAGTTCTTC

clone_size: NA
v_call: TRBV4-1
j_call: TRBJ2-3
d_call: NA
cdr3_aa: CASSHVGVGADTQYF
cdr3_nt: TGCGCCAGCAGCCACGTGGGGGTCGGGGCAGATACGCAGTATTTT

clone_size: NA
v_call: TRBV29-1
j_call: TRBJ1-1
d_call: NA
cdr3_aa: CSVDQGGGEAFF
cdr3_nt: TGCAGCGTTGACCAGGGCGGTGGTGAAGCTTTCTTT

clone_size: NA
v_call: TRBV4-1
j_call: TRBJ2-2
d_call: TRBD2
cdr3_aa: CASSQRSGGGNTGELFF
cdr3_nt: TGCGCCAGCAGCCAACGTAGCGGGGGGGGAAACACCGGGGAGCTGTTTTTT

clone_size: NA
v_call: TRBV6-6
j_call: TRBJ1-2
d_call: NA
cdr3_aa: CASSYPQGRTYGYTF
cdr3_nt: TGTGCCAGCAGTTACCCCCAGGGGCGAACCTATGGCTACACCTTC

clone_size: NA
v_call: TRBV6-5
j_call: TRBJ1-1
d_call: NA
cdr3_aa: CASRLGRVYTEAFF
cdr3_nt: TGTGCCAGCAGGCTCGGCCGAGTTTACACTGAAGCTTTCTTT

clone_size: NA
v_call: TRBV7-3
j_call: TRBJ2-2
d_call: NA
cdr3_aa: CASTRGVTGELFF
cdr3_nt: TGTGCCAGCACCCGGGGAGTTACCGGGGAGCTGTTTTTT

clone_size: NA
v_call: TRBV5-1
j_call: TRBJ2-3
d_call: NA
cdr3_aa: CASSSARGSEDTQYF
cdr3_nt: TGCGCCAGCAGCTCGGCTCGGGGTAGCGAAGATACGCAGTATTTT

clone_size: NA
v_call: TRBV9
j_call: TRBJ1-2
d_call: TRBD1
cdr3_aa: CASSVSPVTGDGYTF
cdr3_nt: TGTGCCAGCAGCGTAAGCCCAGTCACAGGGGATGGCTACACCTTC

clone_size: NA
v_call: TRBV10-3
j_call: TRBJ2-2
d_call: NA
cdr3_aa: CAISESPGTGELFF
cdr3_nt: TGTGCCATCAGTGAGTCTCCAGGGACCGGGGAGCTGTTTTTT

clone_size: NA
v_call: TRBV11-3
j_call: TRBJ2-7
d_call: TRBD2
cdr3_aa: CASPTSGRHEQYF
cdr3_nt: TGTGCCAGCCCGACTAGCGGGAGGCACGAGCAGTACTTC

clone_size: NA
v_call: TRBV7-2
j_call: TRBJ1-2
d_call: NA
cdr3_aa: CASSFSPTNYGYTF
cdr3_nt: TGTGCCAGCAGCTTTTCACCCACTAACTATGGCTACACCTTC

clone_size: once
v_call: TRBV7-2
j_call: TRBJ2-1
d_call: NA
cdr3_aa: CASSLRVTEQFF
cdr3_nt: TGTGCCAGCAGCTTAAGGGTGACTGAGCAGTTCTTC

clone_size: NA
v_call: TRBV2
j_call: TRBJ2-3
d_call: TRBD2
cdr3_aa: CASFGPRGSGGETDTQYF
cdr3_nt: TGTGCCAGTTTTGGCCCCCGGGGGAGCGGGGGAGAAACAGATACGCAGTATTTT

clone_size: once
v_call: TRBV19
j_call: TRBJ2-6
d_call: NA
cdr3_aa: CASSMRVSGANVLTF
cdr3_nt: TGTGCCAGTAGTATGAGGGTCTCTGGGGCCAACGTCCTGACTTTC

clone_size: NA
v_call: TRBV6-5
j_call: TRBJ2-7
d_call: NA
cdr3_aa: CASSSGLSREQYF
cdr3_nt: TGTGCCAGCAGTTCTGGACTCTCCCGCGAGCAGTACTTC

clone_size: NA
v_call: TRBV19
j_call: TRBJ1-1
d_call: NA
cdr3_aa: CASSMGGAPRSEAFF
cdr3_nt: TGTGCCAGTAGTATGGGGGGGGCTCCGCGTTCTGAAGCTTTCTTT

clone_size: NA
v_call: TRBV7-2
j_call: TRBJ2-6
d_call: NA
cdr3_aa: CASSQGPGANVLTF
cdr3_nt: TGTGCCAGCTCCCAGGGTCCCGGGGCCAACGTCCTGACTTTC

clone_size: NA
v_call: TRBV5-4
j_call: TRBJ2-3
d_call: NA
cdr3_aa: CASSLEDADTQYF
cdr3_nt: TGTGCCAGCAGCCTGGAGGACGCGGATACGCAGTATTTT

clone_size: NA
v_call: TRBV13
j_call: TRBJ2-5
d_call: NA
cdr3_aa: CASSRPVGVLGETQYF
cdr3_nt: TGTGCCAGCAGCCGCCCCGTAGGGGTTTTGGGAGAGACCCAGTACTTC

clone_size: NA
v_call: TRBV29-1
j_call: TRBJ1-1
d_call: NA
cdr3_aa: CSVGRGNTEAFF
cdr3_nt: TGCAGCGTCGGCAGGGGTAACACTGAAGCTTTCTTT

clone_size: few
v_call: TRBV18
j_call: TRBJ2-3
d_call: TRBD2
cdr3_aa: CASSPRAGGADTQYF
cdr3_nt: TGTGCCAGCTCACCGAGGGCGGGAGGGGCAGATACGCAGTATTTT